The sample holds a few counts of the clone carrying this T cell receptor beta chain. The antigen remains unidentified. Germline loops: CDR1 SGDLS, CDR2 YYNGEE. J gave up 3 bases and V 2 bases, and 3 bases lay outside the gene matches. The CDR3 loop spans 14 amino acids. The authors drew about 10 milliliters of peripheral blood from each donor. This entry is derived from a study of blood T cells in healthy people across ages. Study-level results: The unknown donor CMV status may have confounded expanded clonotype changes.

Using a J-beta primer mix together with a sample-barcoded 5' primer, a second PCR was run for roughly 7 to 11 cycles. TCRdb reprocessed the 5' RACE reads with MiXCR, giving one entry per CDR3 protein. The sample contains 750,000 to 850,000 distinct CDR3 sequences, around 25% of which appear only once. These data were likewise used in another study, on T cells of mothers and their children. This second report adds: Among related mother-child pairs, overlap was slightly higher than in unrelated pairs, though not significantly.

The rearrangement joins TRBV9 to TRBJ2-5; 8 bases are a match to TRBD1. Specimen: blood. This sequence was found in a boy aged 5-17 years in good health. The CDR3 region has the DNA TGTGCCAGCAGCGTGACAGGGGAGGAAGAGACCCAGTACTTC. Translation gives CASSVTGEEETQYF. The full variable domain, completed using reference TRBV9 and TRBJ2-5, is DSGVTQTPKHLITATGQRVTLRCSPRSGDLSVYWYQQSLDQGLQFLIQYYNGEERAKGNILERFSAQQFPDLHSELNLSSLELGDSALYFCASSVTGEEETQYFGPGTRLLVL.